What follows are 25 T cell receptor beta chains derived from one specimen sequenced in a study of blood T cell repertoires in COVID-19. Repertoires were generated with immunoSEQ multiplex PCR, while TCRdb's copy carries only in-frame clones and drops some. The table lists more than 250,000 clones, approximately 84% of them singletons. The sequenced sample was peripheral blood. Every receptor here comes from a human donor in a cohort sampled during active COVID-19.

This chain links TRBV6-5 with TRBJ1-3; D is possibly TRBD1 (6 bases). This CDR3 is built from 12 residues. V was clipped by 11 bases and J by 10 bases, with 18 bases between them. The germline CDR1 and CDR2 sequences are MNHEY and SVGAGI. CDR3 sequence (DNA): TGTGCCTTTGGGGGCGCCGTAGGAACCATATATTTT. This codes for CAFGGAVGTIYF.

A few counts support this clone. The V call is TRBV14, the J call TRBJ2-7; TRBD1 is a possible D gene (6 bases). Germline values: CDR1 SGHDN, CDR2 FVKESK. V lost 5 bases to trimming and J lost 3 bases, with 14 bases between them. CDR3 size: 14 residues. Here the CDR3 DNA reads TGTGCCAGCAGCGAAACAGGGCTCAGCTACGAGCAGTACTTC. Amino acids: CASSETGLSYEQYF.

This chain uses TRBV18 with TRBJ2-5; D remains unclear. Germline values: CDR1 KGHSH, CDR2 LQKENI. The CDR3 runs 14 residues. Trimming left V 6 bases short and J 5 bases short, with 16 bases between. The DNA of the CDR3 is TGTGCCAGCTCCCATTTTTCCGCGCTGGAGACCCAGTACTTC. Amino acids: CASSHFSALETQYF.

J is TRBJ2-3 and V is TRBV6-2 or TRBV6-3, with D possibly being TRBD1 (6 bases). V gave up 2 bases and J gave up 2 bases, with 14 bases separating them. This CDR3 comprises 16 residues. CDR1 is MNHEY and CDR2 is SVGEGT in the germline V gene. Here the CDR3 reads CASSYGPYRATDTQYF. The CDR3 DNA is TGTGCCAGCAGTTACGGTCCGTACAGGGCCACAGATACGCAGTATTTT.

This clone was recorded once. V and J are TRBV6-2 or TRBV6-3 and TRBJ2-1; D is uncertain. This CDR3 has 11 amino acids. CDR1 and CDR2 from the germline V gene are MNHEY and SVGEGT. V lost 5 bases and J 10 bases, leaving 9 bases between the germline ends. CDR3 nucleotide sequence: TGTGCCAGCAGTAAAGACTGGGAGCAGTTCTTC. It is translated as CASSKDWEQFF.

V usage is TRBV2 and J usage is TRBJ1-5; D might be TRBD1 (5 bases). The V gene lost 7 bases and the J gene lost 0 bases, with 13 bases spanning the gap. The CDR3 is 15 amino acids. The germline V gene has CDR1 SNHLY and CDR2 FYNNEI. The CDR3 protein is CASTATEHSNQPQHF. The CDR3 region has the DNA TGTGCCAGCACAGCGACAGAGCATAGCAATCAGCCCCAGCATTTT.

The genes are TRBV9 and TRBJ2-1, with 10 bases that match TRBD2. The CDR3 loop spans 16 amino acids. V gave up 3 bases and J gave up 4 bases; unmatched junction bases: 7. Germline assignment: CDR1 SGDLS and CDR2 YYNGEE. CDR3 sequence reads: CASSATGLAEYNEQFF. CDR3 bases: TGTGCCAGCAGCGCGACAGGACTAGCGGAATACAATGAGCAGTTCTTC.

The chain links TRBV15 to TRBJ2-6; D gene unclear. CDR1 is LNHNV and CDR2 is YYDKDF in the germline V gene (reference sequence). This CDR3 has 15 residues. V shed 3 bases and J shed 0 bases, with 6 bases lying between them. The CDR3 nucleotides read TGTGCCACCAGCAGGGCTAGCTCTGGGGCCAACGTCCTGACTTTC. Translation gives CATSRASSGANVLTF. Using reference TRBV15 and TRBJ2-6 for the parts outside the CDR3, the full variable domain is DAMVIQNPRYQVTQFGKPVTLSCSQTLNHNVMYWYQQKSSQAPKLLFHYYDKDFNNEADTPDNFQSRRPNTSFCFLDIRSPGLGDTAMYLCATSRASSGANVLTFGAGSRLTVL.

This chain connects TRBV5-5 to TRBJ1-1; 11 bases are shared with TRBD1. The ends lost 3 bases at V and 4 bases at J; junction bases unmatched: 8. The length of the CDR3 is 16 residues. Germline CDR1 reads SGHKS; CDR2 reads YYEKEE (reference sequence). The CDR3 region is CASSSPVGTGGTEAFF. The CDR3 nucleotides are TGTGCCAGCAGCTCGCCAGTAGGGACAGGGGGCACTGAAGCTTTCTTT. Based on the CDR3 plus reference TRBV5-5 and TRBJ1-1, the full variable domain is DAGVTQSPTHLIKTRGQQVTLRCSPISGHKSVSWYQQVLGQGPQFIFQYYEKEERGRGNFPDRFSARQFPNYSSELNVNALLLGDSALYLCASSSPVGTGGTEAFFGQGTRLTVV.

The chain joins TRBV29-1 to TRBJ2-2; the match to TRBD1 covers 12 bases. The CDR3 sequence is 14 residues long. Trimming at V came to 7 bases and at J to 3 bases, leaving 3 bases not matched to a gene. Germline assignment: CDR1 SQVTM and CDR2 ANQGSEA. The CDR3 loop is CSARDRGHTGELFF. The CDR3 coding sequence is TGCAGCGCCCGGGACAGGGGGCACACCGGGGAGCTGTTTTTT.

V usage is TRBV7-2 and J usage is TRBJ2-7; D unresolved. The V gene's germline CDR1 is SGHTA and CDR2 FQGNSA. The ends were cut back, 2 bases at V and 1 base at J, with 6 bases in the middle. The CDR3 has 13 residues. For the CDR3, the DNA is TGTGCCAGCAGCTTATACGGGTCCTACGAGCAGTACTTC. Its protein is CASSLYGSYEQYF.

CDR3 DNA: TGTGCCAGCAGCCCGGGGACAGGGAACAAGGAGCAGTACTTC. The encoded protein is CASSPGTGNKEQYF. The gene calls are TRBV5-4 and TRBJ2-7, with 9 bases that match TRBD1. This CDR3 spans 14 amino acids. V lost 4 bases, J lost 7 bases, and 9 bases stayed unmatched. Per the germline V gene, CDR1 is SGHNT and CDR2 is YYREEE (reference sequence). Full variable domain (rest looked up from reference TRBV5-4 and TRBJ2-7): ETGVTQSPTHLIKTRGQQVTLRCSSQSGHNTVSWYQQALGQGPQFIFQYYREEENGRGNFPPRFSGLQFPNYSSELNVNALELDDSALYLCASSPGTGNKEQYFGPGTRLTVT.

The table lists this clone with a count of one. V is TRBV4-1 and J is TRBJ1-2, with a tentative D call TRBD1 (6 bases). The germline V and J ends were trimmed by 0 bases and 1 base, with 9 bases remaining between them. Per the germline V gene, CDR1 is MGHRA and CDR2 is YSYEKL. The CDR3 consists of 15 residues. CDR3 sequence: CASSQDGTLNYGYTF. The CDR3, as DNA: TGCGCCAGCAGCCAAGATGGGACACTTAACTATGGCTACACCTTC.

This clone was seen once. The chain links TRBV3-1 (or the pseudogene TRBV3-2) to TRBJ1-2, with a possible D match to TRBD1 (6 bases). There are 16 residues in the CDR3. The ends were cut back, 4 bases at V and 1 base at J, with 16 bases in the middle. The V gene's germline CDR1 is LGHDT and CDR2 YNNKEL (reference sequence). As DNA, the CDR3 is TGTGCCAGCAGCCCCAGGGGAGGGGTGAATAACTATGGCTACACCTTC. This gives the protein CASSPRGGVNNYGYTF.

This sequence joins TRBV5-4 and TRBJ2-5, with 9 bases identical to TRBD2. Germline assignment: CDR1 SGHNT and CDR2 YYREEE (reference sequence). This CDR3 is built from 17 residues. J gave up 4 bases and V 1 base, and 11 bases lay outside the gene matches. The CDR3 protein is CASSLKVGGGAGETQYF. DNA of the CDR3: TGTGCCAGCAGCTTGAAAGTCGGCGGGGGGGCCGGAGAGACCCAGTACTTC. The whole variable domain, filled in from reference TRBV5-4 and TRBJ2-5, reads ETGVTQSPTHLIKTRGQQVTLRCSSQSGHNTVSWYQQALGQGPQFIFQYYREEENGRGNFPPRFSGLQFPNYSSELNVNALELDDSALYLCASSLKVGGGAGETQYFGPGTRLLVL.

CDR3 amino acids: CASSPTVNTEAFF. The CDR3 bases are TGTGCCAGCAGCCCGACAGTGAACACTGAAGCTTTCTTT. The chain employs TRBV12-3 or TRBV12-4 and TRBJ1-1; D perhaps matches TRBD1 (5 bases). Trimming left V 6 bases short and J 0 bases short, with 8 bases between. The CDR3 runs to 13 residues.

The chain has TRBV5-6 and TRBJ2-7; 13 nucleotides agree with TRBD2. This CDR3 has 14 amino acids. In germline, CDR1 is SGHDT, CDR2 YYEEEE. Trimming removed 4 bases from V and 10 bases from J; junction bases left unmatched: 8. The CDR3 region is CASSPRTSGSSQYF. CDR3 nucleotides: TGTGCCAGCAGCCCCCGGACTAGCGGGAGTAGTCAGTACTTC.

The rearrangement joins TRBV15 to TRBJ2-4, with TRBD2 matching 7 bases. The CDR3 totals 14 residues. The V segment lost 4 bases and the J segment 3 bases; nucleotides outside the gene matches: 3. In germline, CDR1 is LNHNV, CDR2 YYDKDF (reference sequence). The CDR3 loop is CATSKGEGKNIQYF. The CDR3, as DNA: TGTGCCACCAGCAAAGGGGAGGGCAAAAACATTCAGTACTTC. Full variable domain (missing parts from reference TRBV15 and TRBJ2-4): DAMVIQNPRYQVTQFGKPVTLSCSQTLNHNVMYWYQQKSSQAPKLLFHYYDKDFNNEADTPDNFQSRRPNTSFCFLDIRSPGLGDTAMYLCATSKGEGKNIQYFGAGTRLSVL.

This clone occurred once. The rearrangement joins TRBV3-1 (or the pseudogene TRBV3-2) to TRBJ2-7, with 7 bases fitting TRBD2. The V and J ends lost 2 bases and 2 bases, in that order; junction bases with no gene match: 9. Germline V CDR1 and CDR2: LGHDT, YNNKEL (reference sequence). This CDR3 is built from 16 residues. Here the CDR3 DNA reads TGTGCCAGCAGCCAACGTGTGACGGGGGGACCCTACGAGCAGTACTTC. This encodes CASSQRVTGGPYEQYF.

With respect to this clone: The same CDR3 also results from other DNA sequences found in this sample. V usage is TRBV6-5 and J usage is TRBJ1-1; D uncertain. Germline loops: CDR1 MNHEY, CDR2 SVGAGI. The V and J ends lost 4 bases and 2 bases respectively, with 2 bases between them. The CDR3 runs to 11 residues. The CDR3 sequence: CASSSNTEAFF. The CDR3 coding sequence is TGTGCCAGCAGTTCAAACACTGAAGCTTTCTTT.

The V and J genes are TRBV3-1 (or the pseudogene TRBV3-2) and TRBJ1-2, with D possibly being TRBD1 (6 bases). This CDR3 region has 15 residues. V lost 5 bases, J lost 8 bases, and 21 bases lay in between. Germline CDR1 is LGHDT and CDR2 is YNNKEL (reference sequence). The CDR3 sequence: CASSRPRGAGGGYTF. The CDR3 DNA reads as TGTGCCAGCAGCAGGCCCCGGGGGGCCGGGGGGGGCTACACCTTC.

In its sample, this clone was seen once. The chain uses TRBV9 and TRBJ2-5; tentatively, D is TRBD1 (7 bases). Looked up from germline, CDR1 is SGDLS and CDR2 is YYNGEE. The CDR3 has 16 residues. V was pared by 0 bases and J by 2 bases, with 14 bases between. The DNA of the CDR3 is TGTGCCAGCAGCGTAGATTCAGGGGGGTCTCAAGAGACCCAGTACTTC. The encoded protein is CASSVDSGGSQETQYF.

The chain combines TRBV28 with TRBJ2-5, with D perhaps matching TRBD1 (6 bases). This CDR3 is 15 amino acids long. Trimming cost V 7 bases and J 3 bases, with 18 bases left between them. CDR1 is MDHEN, CDR2 SYDVKM, per germline. The CDR3 DNA follows: TGTGCCAGCAACCCTCCGCCCAGGGGTAAAGAGACCCAGTACTTC. Translation gives CASNPPPRGKETQYF.

Turning to this clone: The sample carries other DNA sequences with the same CDR3. The chain couples TRBV6-2 or TRBV6-3 to TRBJ2-1, with D possibly being TRBD2 (5 bases). The CDR3 length is 15 residues. Germline V gives CDR1 MNHEY, CDR2 SVGEGT. Trimming removed 3 bases from V and 3 bases from J, with 12 bases in between. The CDR3 sequence is CASSYPPTNYNEQFF. DNA of the CDR3: TGTGCCAGCAGTTATCCCCCGACTAACTACAATGAGCAGTTCTTC.

This chain uses TRBV7-9 with TRBJ2-2, with 11 bases identical to TRBD2. Germline V gene data show CDR1 as SEHNR and CDR2 as FQNEAQ (reference sequence). The CDR3 is made up of 18 amino acids. V dropped 4 bases and J dropped 4; count of bases not matched to a gene: 11. Here the CDR3 DNA reads TGTGCCAGCAGCTCACCCGGGACTAGCGGAGGTATCACCGGGGAGCTGTTTTTT. This translates into CASSSPGTSGGITGELFF.